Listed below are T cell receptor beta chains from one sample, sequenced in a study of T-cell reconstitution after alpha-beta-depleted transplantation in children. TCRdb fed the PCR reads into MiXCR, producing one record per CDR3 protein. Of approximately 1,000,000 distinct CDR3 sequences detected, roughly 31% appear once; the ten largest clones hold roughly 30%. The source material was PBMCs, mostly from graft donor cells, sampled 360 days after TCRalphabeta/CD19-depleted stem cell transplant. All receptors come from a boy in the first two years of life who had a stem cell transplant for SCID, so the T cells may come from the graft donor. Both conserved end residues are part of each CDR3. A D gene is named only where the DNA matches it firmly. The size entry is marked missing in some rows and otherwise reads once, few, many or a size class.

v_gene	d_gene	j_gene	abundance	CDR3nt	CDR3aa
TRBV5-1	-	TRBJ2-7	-	TGCGCCAGCAGCTTGGCCGCGCAGGGACAAACCTACGAGCAGTACTTC	CASSLAAQGQTYEQYF
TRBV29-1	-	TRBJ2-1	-	TGCAGCGTTAGGAGGGAATCCTACAATGAGCAGTTCTTC	CSVRRESYNEQFF
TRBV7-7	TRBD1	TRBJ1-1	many	TGTGCCAGCAGCTTAGCGCGGACAGGGCGCACTGAAGCTTTCTTT	CASSLARTGRTEAFF
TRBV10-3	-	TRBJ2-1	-	TGTGCCATCAGTGAGTCGTTAAGGGGTTTAGATGAGCAGTTCTTC	CAISESLRGLDEQFF
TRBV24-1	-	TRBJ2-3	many	TGTGCCACCAGTGAGGGAAGCACAGATACGCAGTATTTT	CATSEGSTDTQYF
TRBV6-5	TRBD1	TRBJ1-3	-	TGTGCCAGCAGTTACACCAACAGGGGCAACTCTGGAAACACCATATATTTT	CASSYTNRGNSGNTIYF
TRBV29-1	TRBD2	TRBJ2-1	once	TGCAGCGTGGCCGGACTAGCCTCGGATGAGCAGTTCTTC	CSVAGLASDEQFF
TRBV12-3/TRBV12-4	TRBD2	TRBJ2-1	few	TGTGCCAGCAGGGCGGGCCGGACTAGCGTTAACAATGAGCAGTTCTTC	CASRAGRTSVNNEQFF
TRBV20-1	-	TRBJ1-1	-	TGCAGTGCTAGAATCTCGGACCCTAACACTGAAGCTTTCTTT	CSARISDPNTEAFF
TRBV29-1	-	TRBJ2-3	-	TGCAGCGCCTTGTTGGGGGATACGCAGTATTTT	CSALLGDTQYF
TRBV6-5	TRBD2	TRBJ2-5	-	TGTGCCAGCAGTTACGGACTAGCGGGCCCCCAGGAGACCCAGTACTTC	CASSYGLAGPQETQYF
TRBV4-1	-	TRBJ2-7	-	TGCGCCAGCAGCCAAGACGACAGCCTTCGTCGCGAGCAGTACTTC	CASSQDDSLRREQYF
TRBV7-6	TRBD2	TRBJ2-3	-	TGTGCCAGCAGCGTAATGGGGGGGAGCACAGATACGCAGTATTTT	CASSVMGGSTDTQYF
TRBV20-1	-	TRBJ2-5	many	TGCAGTGCTAGAAGGGGACCCCAAGAGACCCAGTACTTC	CSARRGPQETQYF
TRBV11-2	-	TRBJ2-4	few	TGTGCCAGCAGCTTGATGGACAGTCTAGCCAAAAACATTCAGTACTTC	CASSLMDSLAKNIQYF
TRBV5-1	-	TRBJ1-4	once	TGCGCCAGCAGCCCTAAGGGTGAAAAACTGTTTTTT	CASSPKGEKLFF
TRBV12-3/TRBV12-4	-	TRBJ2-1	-	TGTGCCAGCATCTCAGGGGCCCGGTCCTACAATGAGCAGTTCTTC	CASISGARSYNEQFF
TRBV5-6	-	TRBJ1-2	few	TGTGCCAGCATCAAAAAGGGCGGGATCGGCTACACCTTC	CASIKKGGIGYTF
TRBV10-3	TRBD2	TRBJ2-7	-	TGTGCCATCAGTGCCGAGCGGGGGAAGTACGAGCAGTACTTC	CAISAERGKYEQYF
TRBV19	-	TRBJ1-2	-	TGTGCCAGTAGTATTGGTGTCGTAAGGGGCTTTATCGGCTACACCTTC	CASSIGVVRGFIGYTF
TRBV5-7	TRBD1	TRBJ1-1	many	TGTGCCAGCAGCTGGGAGGGACAGCTTGACGAGATGAACACTGAAGCTTTCTTT	CASSWEGQLDEMNTEAFF
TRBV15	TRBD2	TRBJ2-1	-	TGTGCCACCAGCCTAGGGGGACTAGCGGGGGGTCTCTACAATGAGCAGTTCTTC	CATSLGGLAGGLYNEQFF
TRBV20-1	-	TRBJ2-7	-	TGCAGTGCTAGAGATCATGGGAGCTCCTACGAGCAGTACTTC	CSARDHGSSYEQYF
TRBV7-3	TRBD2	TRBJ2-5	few	TGTGCCAGCAGCTCGCAAGCGGGGCTCTTCCAAGAGACCCAGTACTTC	CASSSQAGLFQETQYF
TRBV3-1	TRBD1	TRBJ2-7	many	TGTGCCAGCAGCCCCGGGACAGGACTTTTCGAGCAGTACTTC	CASSPGTGLFEQYF
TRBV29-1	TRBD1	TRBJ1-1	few	TGCAGCGCGACCCGGGACAGAGCTTCGAACACTGAAGCTTTCTTT	CSATRDRASNTEAFF
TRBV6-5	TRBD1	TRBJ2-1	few	TGTGCCAGCAGTTTGTCGGCAGGGGGCACGTACAATGAGCAGTTCTTC	CASSLSAGGTYNEQFF
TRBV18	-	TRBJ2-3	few	TGTGCCAGCTCACCTAAGCGGGTCGTTGGGACAGATACGCAGTATTTT	CASSPKRVVGTDTQYF
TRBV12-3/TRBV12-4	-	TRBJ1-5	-	TGTGCCAGCAGCCTTTTGGGGGTCCCCAATCAGCCCCAGCATTTT	CASSLLGVPNQPQHF
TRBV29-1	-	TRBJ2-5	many	TGCAGCGTTGAAGATAGGAGACAAGAGACCCAGTACTTC	CSVEDRRQETQYF
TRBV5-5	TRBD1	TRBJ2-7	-	TGTGCCAGCAGCTTTGGGACCGGGACAGGGGATCCCTACGAGCAGTACTTC	CASSFGTGTGDPYEQYF
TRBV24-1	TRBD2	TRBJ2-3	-	TGTGCCACCAGTGATGACCTGACTAGCGGGGGGCTCACAGATACGCAGTATTTT	CATSDDLTSGGLTDTQYF
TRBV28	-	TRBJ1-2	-	TGTGCCAGCAGTGATTTCCCTAACTATGGCTACACCTTC	CASSDFPNYGYTF
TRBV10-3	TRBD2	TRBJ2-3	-	TGTGCCATCAGTGCGAGCGGGGGGAGCACAGATACGCAGTATTTT	CAISASGGSTDTQYF
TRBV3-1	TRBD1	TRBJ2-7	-	TGTGCCAGCAGCATACCGGGACAGGGGAGTGAGCAGTACTTC	CASSIPGQGSEQYF
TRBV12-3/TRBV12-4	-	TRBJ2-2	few	TGTGCCAGCCTTGAAAGGGCACAGAGACTCGCCGGGGAGCTGTTTTTT	CASLERAQRLAGELFF
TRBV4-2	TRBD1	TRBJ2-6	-	TGTGCCAGCAGCTTACAGGGGATCAACTCTGGGGCCAACGTCCTGACTTTC	CASSLQGINSGANVLTF
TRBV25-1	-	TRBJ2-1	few	TGTGCCAGCAGTGAGCACCTCTACAATGAGCAGTTCTTC	CASSEHLYNEQFF
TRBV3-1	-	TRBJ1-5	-	TGTGCCAGCAGCCCGGGGGCCTATAGCAATCAGCCCCAGCATTTT	CASSPGAYSNQPQHF
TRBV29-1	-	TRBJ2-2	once	TGCAGCGTTGGGACGCCCGGGAACACCGGGGAGCTGTTTTTT	CSVGTPGNTGELFF
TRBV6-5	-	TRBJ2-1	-	TGTGCCAGCATTTGGACGGAATACAATGAGCAGTTCTTC	CASIWTEYNEQFF
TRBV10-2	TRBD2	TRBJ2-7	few	TGCGCCAGCAGTCGTCGAGCGGGGGGCCACGAGCAGTACTTC	CASSRRAGGHEQYF
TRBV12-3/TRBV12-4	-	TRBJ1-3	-	TGTGCCAGCAGTTTTCAAGGAAACACCATATATTTT	CASSFQGNTIYF
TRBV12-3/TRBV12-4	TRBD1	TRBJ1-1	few	TGTGCCAGCAGTCCGGGGACAGGGAGTGCTGAAGCTTTCTTT	CASSPGTGSAEAFF
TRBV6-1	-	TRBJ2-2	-	TGTGCCAGCCAGAGCGGTTTTGGCGGGGAGCTGTTTTTT	CASQSGFGGELFF
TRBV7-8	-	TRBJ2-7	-	TGTGCCAGCCAGAGACTTACCCCTCGGAGCGAGCAGTACTTC	CASQRLTPRSEQYF
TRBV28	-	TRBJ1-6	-	TGTGCCAGCAGATTAGGAAATTCACCCCTCCACTTT	CASRLGNSPLHF
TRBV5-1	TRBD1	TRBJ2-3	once	TGCGCCAGCAGCCCCGGACAGGGGGCCATGTTAGATACGCAGTATTTT	CASSPGQGAMLDTQYF